This TCR beta chain stems from a study of T cell repertoires in cytomegalovirus infection. Turning to the study itself: Recently identified HLA-C-restricted and well-studied HLA-B-restricted CMV epitopes were used.

V was clipped by 0 bases and J by 7 bases; unmatched bases: 8. Looked up from germline, CDR1 is SGHNT and CDR2 is YYREEE (reference sequence). CDR3 size: 15 residues. TCRdb used MiXCR to reprocess the reads, holding one entry per CDR3 protein. The repertoire includes around 300,000 distinct CDR3 sequences, about 20% of them detected once, and approximately 20% sits in the top ten. Remarks on this clonotype: What it binds is unknown.

General study findings and limits: Pooled public TCR beta family frequency picked out CMV carriers with the relevant HLA.

The sequence was obtained from a human donor in good health (CMV status not recorded). Some clones in this sample may be carry-over from other donors' samples. The rearrangement links TRBV5-4 to TRBJ2-5; 8 bases are shared with TRBD2. This specimen was cultured PBMCs, taken from culture after CMV antigen stimulation. The CDR3 loop reads CASSLALAGSGTQYF. The CDR3 region has the DNA TGTGCCAGCAGCTTGGCGCTAGCGGGCTCCGGGACCCAGTACTTC. Full variable domain (rest looked up from reference TRBV5-4 and TRBJ2-5): ETGVTQSPTHLIKTRGQQVTLRCSSQSGHNTVSWYQQALGQGPQFIFQYYREEENGRGNFPPRFSGLQFPNYSSELNVNALELDDSALYLCASSLALAGSGTQYFGPGTRLLVL.